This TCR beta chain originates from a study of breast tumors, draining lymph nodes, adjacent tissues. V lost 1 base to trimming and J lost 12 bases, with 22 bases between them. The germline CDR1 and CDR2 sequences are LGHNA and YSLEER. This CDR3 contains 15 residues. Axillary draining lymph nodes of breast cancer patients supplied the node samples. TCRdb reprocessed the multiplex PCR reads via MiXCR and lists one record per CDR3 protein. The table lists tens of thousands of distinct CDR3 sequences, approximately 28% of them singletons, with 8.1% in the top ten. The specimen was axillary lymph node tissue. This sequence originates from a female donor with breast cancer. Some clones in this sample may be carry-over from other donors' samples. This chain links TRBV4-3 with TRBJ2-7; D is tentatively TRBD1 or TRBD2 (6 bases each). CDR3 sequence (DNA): TGCGCCAGCAGCCAAGGTGCATCCGAGGGGGGTGTACCGTACTTC. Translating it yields CASSQGASEGGVPYF.